These 32 T cell receptor beta chains share one sample of origin, sequenced in a study of blood T cell repertoires in COVID-19. Generated by immunoSEQ multiplex PCR, the TCRdb table keeps only in-frame clones and is missing some. The repertoire holds 150,000 to 200,000 clones, with more than 75% as singletons. Sequencing input: peripheral blood. The receptors here all came from a human donor in a cohort sampled during active COVID-19.

This rearrangement joins TRBV6-5 to TRBJ1-5, with 9 bases lining up with TRBD1. The germline CDR1 and CDR2 sequences are MNHEY and SVGAGI. The CDR3 spans 14 residues. J gave up 7 bases and V 2 bases, and 3 bases lay outside the gene matches. The CDR3 DNA reads as TGTGCCAGCAGTTACAGGACAGGGGCCCAGCCCCAGCATTTT. This translates into CASSYRTGAQPQHF.

The chain combines TRBV19 with TRBJ1-2; 7 positions agree with TRBD1. The CDR3 extends over 16 amino acids. The V segment lost 1 base and the J segment 6 bases; nucleotides outside the gene matches: 11. Germline values: CDR1 LNHDA, CDR2 SQIVND (reference sequence). This CDR3 reads CASSIVNPTGFDGYTF. CDR3 in DNA: TGTGCCAGTAGTATAGTAAACCCGACAGGGTTCGATGGCTACACCTTC.

DNA of the CDR3: TGTGCCAGCAGCCAAGACCCCATCGGAAACACCATATATTTT. Translated, it gives CASSQDPIGNTIYF. The genes are TRBV3-1 (or the pseudogene TRBV3-2) and TRBJ1-3, with D uncertain. Trimming shortened V by 0 bases and J by 4 bases, and 7 bases separated the two germline ends. The CDR3 sequence is 14 residues long. Germline V gives CDR1 LGHDT, CDR2 YNNKEL (reference sequence).

The chain joins TRBV5-5 to TRBJ2-7; a weak D match, TRBD1 (5 bases). V lost 4 bases to trimming and J lost 2 bases, with 13 bases between them. The CDR3 has 14 amino acids. Germline V gene sequence: CDR1 SGHKS, CDR2 YYEKEE (reference sequence). The CDR3 sequence: CASSGNRLPYEQYF. The CDR3 nucleotides read TGTGCCAGCAGCGGGAACAGGCTCCCCTACGAGCAGTACTTC.

The J gene is TRBJ1-5, the V gene TRBV28; possible D gene TRBD1, 5 bases. V gave up 4 bases and J gave up 3 bases, with 10 bases separating them. From germline, CDR1 is MDHEN and CDR2 SYDVKM. The CDR3 sequence is 14 residues long. CDR3 amino acids: CASSSDRDNQPQHF. The CDR3 DNA sequence: TGTGCCAGCAGTTCCGACAGAGACAATCAGCCCCAGCATTTT.

This chain uses TRBV5-1 with TRBJ1-2, with D possibly matching TRBD1 (6 bases). CDR1 and CDR2 (germline): SGHRS, YFSETQ. The V end lost 2 bases, the J end lost 0 bases, and 11 bases lay between the germline ends. CDR3 length: 15 amino acids. CDR3 sequence reads: CASSLTGMANYGYTF. The CDR3 DNA reads as TGCGCCAGCAGCTTAACAGGGATGGCTAACTATGGCTACACCTTC.

This clone was seen just once. This chain connects TRBV3-1 (or the pseudogene TRBV3-2) to TRBJ1-1, with 9 bases lining up with TRBD1. Germline V gives CDR1 LGHDT, CDR2 YNNKEL (reference sequence). This CDR3 contains 15 residues. J was trimmed by 10 bases and V by 1 base; bases with no gene match: 10. This CDR3 is CASSQGTGDFSRAFF. CDR3 DNA sequence: TGTGCCAGCAGCCAAGGGACAGGGGATTTTTCCCGAGCTTTCTTT.

Here the CDR3 reads CASSMGQGDGYTF. CDR3 sequence (DNA): TGTGCCAGCAGCATGGGACAGGGTGATGGCTACACCTTC. The chain recombines TRBV7-8 with TRBJ1-2; 9 nucleotides line up with TRBD1. The CDR3 sequence is 13 residues long. The V and J ends lost 5 bases and 6 bases, in that order; junction bases with no gene match: 4. Germline assignment: CDR1 SGHVS and CDR2 FQNEAQ.

This chain joins TRBV7-2 and TRBJ2-3; 10 nucleotides line up with TRBD2. With 2 bases clipped from V and 7 bases from J, the junction kept 12 bases outside the gene matches. This CDR3 has 17 residues. Germline values: CDR1 SGHTA, CDR2 FQGNSA. CDR3 loop: CASSLKGASGRANTQYF. CDR3 sequence (DNA): TGTGCCAGCAGCTTAAAGGGGGCCAGCGGGAGGGCCAATACGCAGTATTTT.

The V and J genes are TRBV9 and TRBJ1-3, with a tentative D call TRBD1 (5 bases). In germline, CDR1 is SGDLS, CDR2 YYNGEE. The germline V and J ends were trimmed by 0 bases and 7 bases, with 20 bases remaining between them. The CDR3 totals 17 residues. The CDR3 nucleotides read TGTGCCAGCAGCGTAGAAACCGTTGGGGCATTGGGGAACACCATATATTTT. Residues: CASSVETVGALGNTIYF.

This clone came up a few times. This chain uses TRBV4-1 with TRBJ1-5; the D gene is possibly TRBD1 (6 bases). There are 15 residues in the CDR3. The germline V gene encodes CDR1 MGHRA and CDR2 YSYEKL. V was pared by 4 bases and J by 4 bases, with 14 bases between. The CDR3 sequence is CASSLLDSSNQPQHF. As DNA, the CDR3 is TGCGCCAGCAGCCTTCTGGACAGTAGTAATCAGCCCCAGCATTTT.

This chain uses TRBV6-5 with TRBJ1-2; perhaps TRBD1 as D (5 bases). V lost 6 bases and J lost 3, with 11 bases in between. Germline values: CDR1 MNHEY, CDR2 SVGAGI. CDR3 size: 13 residues. As DNA, the CDR3 is TGTGCCAGCAGCCCCAGGGAGGACTATGGCTACACCTTC. This sequence encodes CASSPREDYGYTF.

J is TRBJ2-3 and V is TRBV15, with 7 bases lining up with TRBD1. Germline CDR1 reads LNHNV; CDR2 reads YYDKDF (reference sequence). CDR3 length: 15 residues. V shed 7 bases, J shed 0 bases, and the junction held 7 bases outside the gene matches. DNA of the CDR3: TGTGCCACCACACCGGACAGGTCCAGCACAGATACGCAGTATTTT. Protein: CATTPDRSSTDTQYF.

The chain is built from TRBV3-1 (or the pseudogene TRBV3-2) and TRBJ2-5; 11 nucleotides match TRBD2. V shed 4 bases, J shed 5 bases, and the junction held 9 bases outside the gene matches. CDR3 length: 16 amino acids. Germline lookup yields CDR1 LGHDT and CDR2 YNNKEL (reference sequence). The CDR3 region has the DNA TGTGCCAGCAGCCCGATAGCGGGAGGGCGGCGCGAGACCCAGTACTTC. As protein: CASSPIAGGRRETQYF.

The CDR3 here is CASRGGRPNSYEQYF. Written as DNA, the CDR3 is TGTGCCAGCAGGGGCGGGCGACCAAATTCCTACGAGCAGTACTTC. The chain combines TRBV7-2 with TRBJ2-7; D possibly corresponds to TRBD2 (5 bases). Per the germline V gene, CDR1 is SGHTA and CDR2 is FQGNSA. CDR3 length equals 15 residues. Trimming left V 6 bases short and J 1 base short, with 16 bases between.

V gene TRBV27 combines with J gene TRBJ1-1; TRBD1 matches 8 bases. Germline loops: CDR1 MNHEY, CDR2 SMNVEV (reference sequence). The CDR3 runs to 15 residues. With 5 bases clipped from V and 5 bases from J, the junction kept 10 bases outside the gene matches. Here the CDR3 reads CASSKQGAGRTEAFF. The CDR3 DNA follows: TGTGCCAGCAGTAAGCAGGGGGCAGGAAGAACTGAAGCTTTCTTT.

The V gene is TRBV6-5, the J gene TRBJ2-7; TRBD2 aligns across 13 bases. This CDR3 region has 15 residues. V trimming: 2 bases; J trimming: 6 bases; junction bases outside the gene matches: 4. Germline CDR1 is MNHEY and CDR2 is SVGAGI. CDR3 sequence: CASSYVRTSGSEQYF. CDR3 sequence (DNA): TGTGCCAGCAGTTACGTCAGGACTAGCGGGAGCGAGCAGTACTTC.

The chain recombines TRBV14 with TRBJ2-7, with 7 bases that match TRBD1. Germline V gene lookup returns CDR1 SGHDN and CDR2 FVKESK. With V trimmed by 4 bases and J by 0 bases, 12 bases remained unmatched. This CDR3 has 17 amino acids. The CDR3 DNA reads as TGTGCCAGCAGCCTAGGACAGGAGTATCTAGGCTCCTACGAGCAGTACTTC. Translation gives CASSLGQEYLGSYEQYF. Combining the CDR3 with reference TRBV14 and TRBJ2-7 gives the whole variable domain EAGVTQFPSHSVIEKGQTVTLRCDPISGHDNLYWYRRVMGKEIKFLLHFVKESKQDESGMPNNRFLAERTGGTYSTLKVQPAELEDSGVYFCASSLGQEYLGSYEQYFGPGTRLTVT.

This clone has a count of ten or more. V is TRBV6-2 or TRBV6-3 and J is TRBJ2-7, with TRBD2 matching 9 bases. Unmatched junction bases numbered 2, after V lost 0 bases and J lost 2 bases. The CDR3 sequence is 15 residues long. In germline, CDR1 is MNHEY, CDR2 SVGEGT. CDR3 sequence reads: CASSYSAGGTYEQYF. In DNA form, the CDR3 reads TGTGCCAGCAGTTACTCGGCGGGGGGGACCTACGAGCAGTACTTC.

This clone was seen a single time. The chain employs TRBV30 and TRBJ2-4; 8 bases are shared with TRBD2. The V and J ends lost 4 bases and 2 bases, in that order; junction bases with no gene match: 7. The germline V gene has CDR1 GTSNPN and CDR2 SVGIG (reference sequence). CDR3 length: 15 amino acids. Written as DNA, the CDR3 is TGTGCCTGGACGGGGGGGCGGTTACCCAAAAACATTCAGTACTTC. It translates to CAWTGGRLPKNIQYF.

The chain couples TRBV7-2 to TRBJ1-1; D unclear. From germline, CDR1 is SGHTA and CDR2 FQGNSA. The CDR3 length is 12 residues. The germline V and J ends were trimmed by 5 bases and 6 bases, with 10 bases remaining between them. CDR3 in DNA: TGTGCCAGCAGCCCCGAGAGGGCTGAAGCTTTCTTT. It encodes CASSPERAEAFF.

The chain has TRBV5-1 and TRBJ1-5; D is undetermined. CDR1 and CDR2 (germline): SGHRS, YFSETQ. The V and J ends lost 2 bases and 6 bases respectively, with 9 bases between them. This CDR3 is built from 13 residues. This chain's CDR3 is CASSFDGPQPQHF. Written as DNA, the CDR3 is TGCGCCAGCAGCTTTGATGGGCCTCAGCCCCAGCATTTT.

The V and J genes are TRBV2 and TRBJ1-3; D is perhaps TRBD1 (5 bases). V lost 3 bases to trimming and J lost 7 bases, with 10 bases between them. The CDR3 runs to 13 residues. Germline V gene data show CDR1 as SNHLY and CDR2 as FYNNEI. The CDR3 nucleotides read TGTGCCAGCAGTGACCCCAGGGTGAACACCATATATTTT. Its translation is CASSDPRVNTIYF.

The chain employs TRBV6-2 or TRBV6-3 and TRBJ1-1; TRBD1 matches 10 bases. Looked up from germline, CDR1 is MNHEY and CDR2 is SVGEGT. The CDR3 has 14 residues. Trimming at V came to 6 bases and at J to 5 bases, leaving 6 bases not matched to a gene. Here the CDR3 DNA reads TGTGCCAGCAGGCCTAGGACAGGGGGGACTGAAGCTTTCTTT. This sequence encodes CASRPRTGGTEAFF.

This sequence joins TRBV5-1 and TRBJ2-3; D may be TRBD2 (6 bases). Germline CDR1 reads SGHRS; CDR2 reads YFSETQ. Trimming cost V 0 bases and J 6 bases, with 11 bases left between them. The CDR3 sequence is 14 residues long. CDR3 sequence: CASSLAGERDTQYF. CDR3 bases: TGCGCCAGCAGCTTGGCGGGGGAGAGGGATACGCAGTATTTT.

The chain is built from TRBV4-2 and TRBJ2-3; 9 bases map to TRBD2. The CDR3 extends over 16 amino acids. V was clipped by 0 bases and J by 5 bases; unmatched bases: 6. The V gene's germline CDR1 is LGHNA and CDR2 YNFKEQ. CDR3 in amino acids: CASSQEPSGTLDTQYF. For the CDR3, the DNA is TGTGCCAGCAGCCAAGAACCTAGCGGGACGTTAGATACGCAGTATTTT.

V gene TRBV12-3 or TRBV12-4 combines with J gene TRBJ2-1, with 13 positions matching TRBD2. J was trimmed by 15 bases and V by 5 bases; bases with no gene match: 7. The CDR3 sequence is 13 residues long. CDR3 sequence (DNA): TGTGCCAGCAGTCTCCGGACTAGCGGGGGCTTGTTCTTC. This sequence encodes CASSLRTSGGLFF.

The chain recombines TRBV18 with TRBJ2-5; perhaps TRBD2 as D (5 bases). The J call may be wrong; the DNA end is better matched by TRBJ2-7. CDR3 length equals 14 residues. Germline V gives CDR1 KGHSH, CDR2 LQKENI. CDR3 sequence: CASYPGGSSYEQYF. The CDR3 DNA is TGTGCCAGCTACCCCGGCGGGTCCTCCTACGAGCAGTACTTC.

The CDR3 is CASRSGTGAYEQYF. The DNA of the CDR3 is TGTGCCAGCAGATCCGGGACGGGGGCCTACGAGCAGTACTTC. The chain carries TRBV7-2 and TRBJ2-7; D possibly corresponds to TRBD2 (6 bases). Germline V gives CDR1 SGHTA, CDR2 FQGNSA. The CDR3 covers 14 residues. V was shortened by 6 bases and J by 2 bases, with 14 bases between the two germline ends.

This chain joins TRBV2 and TRBJ1-1; TRBD1 matches at 7 bases. The length of the CDR3 is 13 residues. J gave up 1 base and V 8 bases, and 4 bases lay outside the gene matches. Germline assignment: CDR1 SNHLY and CDR2 FYNNEI. CDR3 DNA: TGTGCCAGCGCGACAGGGCCGAACACTGAAGCTTTCTTT. The encoded protein is CASATGPNTEAFF.

The chain is built from TRBV7-8 and TRBJ2-1; perhaps TRBD2 as D (6 bases). The V end was cut by 2 bases, the J end by 6 bases, with 14 bases between. CDR3 length: 15 amino acids. Per germline, CDR1 SGHVS and CDR2 FQNEAQ. The CDR3 reads CASSLLEGQVNEQFF. The CDR3, as DNA: TGTGCCAGCAGCTTACTGGAGGGTCAGGTCAATGAGCAGTTCTTC.

The chain recombines TRBV29-1 with TRBJ2-3, with TRBD2 matching over 10 bases. Trimming removed 7 bases from V and 0 bases from J; junction bases left unmatched: 4. Germline V gene lookup returns CDR1 SQVTM and CDR2 ANQGSEA. The CDR3 length is 14 residues. The CDR3 nucleotides read TGCAGCGCCCAGACTAGCGGGAGCACAGATACGCAGTATTTT. It codes for CSAQTSGSTDTQYF.